The rows below give T cell receptor beta chains drawn from one sample of a study of blood T cell repertoires in COVID-19. Profiled with immunoSEQ multiplex PCR; TCRdb holds only in-frame clones, not every one. The data contain about 140,000 clones, 80% to 90% of them seen just once; the ten biggest clones take up more than 4%. Material for sequencing was peripheral blood. The receptor source for this set is a woman aged 40 to 55 with acute or convalescent COVID-19. Both conserved end residues are part of each CDR3. A D gene is named only where the DNA matches it firmly. Expanded clones are given a class, and other clones once, few, many or no size at all.

clone_size: -; j_call: TRBJ1-5; v_call: TRBV2; d_call: -; cdr3_aa: CASSEPLRGSNQPQHF; cdr3_nt: TGTGCCAGCAGTGAACCTCTAAGGGGCAGCAATCAGCCCCAGCATTTT
clone_size: -; j_call: TRBJ2-7; v_call: TRBV29-1; d_call: TRBD1; cdr3_aa: CSVIRTGYEQYF; cdr3_nt: TGCAGCGTCATCCGGACAGGGTACGAGCAGTACTTC
clone_size: -; j_call: TRBJ1-2; v_call: TRBV4-1; d_call: TRBD1; cdr3_aa: CASSQSPGQGYGYTF; cdr3_nt: TGCGCCAGCAGCCAATCACCGGGACAGGGCTATGGCTACACCTTC
clone_size: -; j_call: TRBJ1-1; v_call: TRBV5-6; d_call: -; cdr3_aa: CASMRENTEAFF; cdr3_nt: TGTGCCAGTATGCGAGAGAACACTGAAGCTTTCTTT
clone_size: -; j_call: TRBJ2-3; v_call: TRBV7-9; d_call: -; cdr3_aa: CASSFYEVSTGTQYF; cdr3_nt: TGTGCCAGCAGCTTTTATGAGGTTTCCACAGGTACGCAGTATTTT
clone_size: -; j_call: TRBJ1-2; v_call: TRBV4-3; d_call: TRBD1; cdr3_aa: CASSQDRGWEGYTF; cdr3_nt: TGCGCCAGCAGCCAGGACAGGGGGTGGGAAGGCTACACCTTC
clone_size: -; j_call: TRBJ2-7; v_call: TRBV5-1; d_call: TRBD1; cdr3_aa: CASSSSGTGKVHEQYF; cdr3_nt: TGCGCCAGCAGCTCCTCCGGGACAGGGAAGGTCCACGAGCAGTACTTC
clone_size: -; j_call: TRBJ2-1; v_call: TRBV9; d_call: -; cdr3_aa: CASRAGPSSYNEQFF; cdr3_nt: TGTGCCAGCAGGGCGGGCCCGAGCTCCTACAATGAGCAGTTCTTC
clone_size: -; j_call: TRBJ2-3; v_call: TRBV30; d_call: TRBD1; cdr3_aa: CAWETGSGTDTQYF; cdr3_nt: TGTGCCTGGGAGACAGGGTCGGGGACAGATACGCAGTATTTT
clone_size: -; j_call: TRBJ1-2; v_call: TRBV21-1; d_call: -; cdr3_aa: CASRRDRDRAGGYTF; cdr3_nt: TGTGCCAGCAGAAGAGACCGGGACAGGGCTGGTGGCTACACCTTC
clone_size: -; j_call: TRBJ1-2; v_call: TRBV5-5; d_call: TRBD1; cdr3_aa: CASSLAPLTGANYGYTF; cdr3_nt: TGTGCCAGCAGCTTGGCCCCCCTGACAGGGGCTAACTATGGCTACACCTTC
clone_size: -; j_call: TRBJ2-5; v_call: TRBV3-1/TRBV3-2; d_call: -; cdr3_aa: CASSQASIQETQYF; cdr3_nt: TGTGCCAGCAGCCAAGCATCCATTCAAGAGACCCAGTACTTC
clone_size: -; j_call: TRBJ1-6; v_call: TRBV7-9; d_call: -; cdr3_aa: CASSLIFSGRGDSPLHF; cdr3_nt: TGTGCCAGCAGCTTAATATTTTCGGGGCGCGGGGATTCACCCCTCCACTTT
clone_size: -; j_call: TRBJ1-6; v_call: TRBV4-3; d_call: -; cdr3_aa: CASSYDRGSYNSPLHF; cdr3_nt: TGCGCCAGCAGCTACGATAGGGGTTCCTATAATTCACCCCTCCACTTT
clone_size: -; j_call: TRBJ2-5; v_call: TRBV27; d_call: TRBD1; cdr3_aa: CASSSLIDQTGRAQYF; cdr3_nt: TGTGCCAGCAGCTCACTCATAGATCAGACAGGGCGGGCCCAGTACTTC
clone_size: -; j_call: TRBJ1-6; v_call: TRBV28; d_call: -; cdr3_aa: CASSFASLGPPLHF; cdr3_nt: TGTGCCAGCAGTTTCGCAAGCCTGGGGCCACCCCTCCACTTT
clone_size: -; j_call: TRBJ2-5; v_call: TRBV6-2/TRBV6-3; d_call: TRBD2; cdr3_aa: CASSYSAGGPDPEPETQYF; cdr3_nt: TGTGCCAGCAGTTACTCAGCGGGGGGTCCCGACCCCGAGCCGGAGACCCAGTACTTC
clone_size: -; j_call: TRBJ2-4; v_call: TRBV4-1; d_call: -; cdr3_aa: CASSQDKAQAENIQYF; cdr3_nt: TGCGCCAGCAGCCAAGACAAAGCACAGGCGGAAAACATTCAGTACTTC
clone_size: -; j_call: TRBJ1-2; v_call: TRBV7-9; d_call: -; cdr3_aa: CASSLTPVYGYTF; cdr3_nt: TGTGCCAGCAGCCTTACACCTGTTTATGGCTACACCTTC
clone_size: -; j_call: TRBJ2-5; v_call: TRBV5-4; d_call: TRBD2; cdr3_aa: CASSGTSGHQETQYF; cdr3_nt: TGTGCCAGCAGTGGGACTAGCGGGCACCAAGAGACCCAGTACTTC
clone_size: -; j_call: TRBJ1-1; v_call: TRBV6-5; d_call: -; cdr3_aa: CASSLRGENTEAFF; cdr3_nt: TGTGCCAGCAGCCTAAGGGGTGAGAACACTGAAGCTTTCTTT
clone_size: -; j_call: TRBJ2-2; v_call: TRBV12-5; d_call: -; cdr3_aa: CASGLVLGTGELFF; cdr3_nt: TGTGCTAGTGGTTTGGTACTCGGCACCGGGGAGCTGTTTTTT
clone_size: -; j_call: TRBJ1-6; v_call: TRBV4-3; d_call: -; cdr3_aa: CASSQDRMKGGRSPLHF; cdr3_nt: TGCGCCAGCAGCCAAGATCGAATGAAGGGCGGGCGCTCACCCCTCCACTTT
clone_size: -; j_call: TRBJ2-7; v_call: TRBV5-6; d_call: -; cdr3_aa: CASSWGLPYRLEQYF; cdr3_nt: TGTGCCAGCAGCTGGGGACTTCCGTACCGCCTGGAGCAGTACTTC
clone_size: few; j_call: TRBJ2-4; v_call: TRBV3-1/TRBV3-2; d_call: -; cdr3_aa: CASSQFPDARGIAKNIQYF; cdr3_nt: TGTGCCAGCAGCCAATTCCCGGATGCCAGGGGCATAGCCAAAAACATTCAGTACTTC
clone_size: once; j_call: TRBJ2-1; v_call: TRBV7-8; d_call: -; cdr3_aa: CASSFQPRGGSSYNEQFF; cdr3_nt: TGTGCCAGCAGCTTTCAGCCCCGCGGAGGCTCTTCCTACAATGAGCAGTTCTTC
clone_size: once; j_call: TRBJ2-5; v_call: TRBV4-3; d_call: TRBD2; cdr3_aa: CASSQTGLAWGETQYF; cdr3_nt: TGCGCCAGCAGCCAGACGGGACTAGCATGGGGAGAGACCCAGTACTTC
clone_size: -; j_call: TRBJ1-1; v_call: TRBV7-2; d_call: -; cdr3_aa: CASSLVVENEAFF; cdr3_nt: TGTGCCAGCAGCTTAGTCGTCGAGAATGAAGCTTTCTTT
clone_size: -; j_call: TRBJ2-2; v_call: TRBV7-9; d_call: TRBD1; cdr3_aa: CASSLLEKTGATGELFF; cdr3_nt: TGTGCCAGCAGCTTACTAGAAAAGACAGGGGCCACCGGGGAGCTGTTTTTT
clone_size: -; j_call: TRBJ1-5; v_call: TRBV2; d_call: TRBD1; cdr3_aa: CASRRGGAGNQPQHF; cdr3_nt: TGTGCCAGCAGGAGAGGGGGCGCGGGCAATCAGCCCCAGCATTTT
clone_size: once; j_call: TRBJ2-5; v_call: TRBV7-8; d_call: -; cdr3_aa: CASSLEPGQSEGTQYF; cdr3_nt: TGTGCCAGCAGCTTAGAGCCGGGACAGTCGGAGGGGACCCAGTACTTC
clone_size: -; j_call: TRBJ1-2; v_call: TRBV27; d_call: -; cdr3_aa: CASSSGWGYTF; cdr3_nt: TGTGCCAGCAGTTCGGGGTGGGGCTACACCTTC
clone_size: -; j_call: TRBJ2-1; v_call: TRBV5-1; d_call: TRBD2; cdr3_aa: CASSPGLAGDEQFF; cdr3_nt: TGCGCCAGCAGCCCGGGACTAGCGGGGGATGAGCAGTTCTTC
clone_size: once; j_call: TRBJ2-1; v_call: TRBV9; d_call: -; cdr3_aa: CASSVEQQNEQFF; cdr3_nt: TGTGCCAGCAGCGTGGAACAGCAAAATGAGCAGTTCTTC
clone_size: -; j_call: TRBJ1-1; v_call: TRBV7-3; d_call: -; cdr3_aa: CASSKRGGNTEAFF; cdr3_nt: TGTGCCAGCAGCAAGCGAGGGGGGAACACTGAAGCTTTCTTT
clone_size: once; j_call: TRBJ1-1; v_call: TRBV27; d_call: -; cdr3_aa: CASSLSGTRNTEAFF; cdr3_nt: TGTGCCAGCAGTTTATCGGGGACACGGAACACTGAAGCTTTCTTT
clone_size: -; j_call: TRBJ1-1; v_call: TRBV29-1; d_call: -; cdr3_aa: CSVDEGRAFF; cdr3_nt: TGCAGCGTTGACGAAGGGAGAGCTTTCTTT
clone_size: -; j_call: TRBJ2-7; v_call: TRBV9; d_call: -; cdr3_aa: CASSPTPTGTYEQYF; cdr3_nt: TGTGCCAGCAGCCCGACTCCAACCGGAACTTACGAGCAGTACTTC
clone_size: -; j_call: TRBJ2-1; v_call: TRBV16; d_call: -; cdr3_aa: CASSPLSEASSYNEQFF; cdr3_nt: TGTGCCAGCAGCCCTCTCTCTGAGGCCAGCTCCTACAATGAGCAGTTCTTC
clone_size: -; j_call: TRBJ1-2; v_call: TRBV16; d_call: TRBD1; cdr3_aa: CASSLKGRTGHGYTF; cdr3_nt: TGTGCCAGCAGCCTGAAAGGGAGGACAGGGCATGGCTACACCTTC
clone_size: -; j_call: TRBJ2-1; v_call: TRBV27; d_call: TRBD2; cdr3_aa: CASSPLLRGDYNEQFF; cdr3_nt: TGTGCCAGCAGTCCGCTCTTGCGGGGGGATTACAATGAGCAGTTCTTC
clone_size: -; j_call: TRBJ1-2; v_call: TRBV28; d_call: -; cdr3_aa: CASSSEIGTEGSRGGYTF; cdr3_nt: TGTGCCAGCAGTTCCGAGATCGGCACAGAGGGTTCACGGGGTGGCTACACCTTC
clone_size: -; j_call: TRBJ2-5; v_call: TRBV2; d_call: TRBD2; cdr3_aa: CASSESLAGGETQYF; cdr3_nt: TGTGCCAGCAGTGAATCCCTAGCGGGAGGAGAGACCCAGTACTTC
clone_size: once; j_call: TRBJ2-5; v_call: TRBV30; d_call: -; cdr3_aa: CAWRRYRRERETQYF; cdr3_nt: TGTGCCTGGAGGAGATACAGGAGAGAAAGAGAGACCCAGTACTTC
clone_size: -; j_call: TRBJ2-1; v_call: TRBV5-6; d_call: TRBD2; cdr3_aa: CASSLTSGAANEQFF; cdr3_nt: TGTGCCAGCAGCTTGACTAGCGGGGCCGCTAATGAGCAGTTCTTC
clone_size: -; j_call: TRBJ2-2; v_call: TRBV2; d_call: TRBD1; cdr3_aa: CASTGTGATGELFF; cdr3_nt: TGTGCCAGCACCGGGACAGGGGCCACCGGGGAGCTGTTTTTT
clone_size: few; j_call: TRBJ2-1; v_call: TRBV30; d_call: TRBD2; cdr3_aa: CAWSVIAGGVNEQFF; cdr3_nt: TGTGCCTGGAGTGTAATCGCGGGGGGGGTGAATGAGCAGTTCTTC
clone_size: -; j_call: TRBJ1-1; v_call: TRBV18; d_call: -; cdr3_aa: CASSVYSGGTEAFF; cdr3_nt: TGTGCCAGCTCCGTCTACTCGGGGGGCACTGAAGCTTTCTTT
clone_size: -; j_call: TRBJ1-4; v_call: TRBV15; d_call: -; cdr3_aa: CATSLLQNRLFF; cdr3_nt: TGTGCCACCAGCCTTCTCCAAAATCGGCTGTTTTTT
clone_size: -; j_call: TRBJ2-3; v_call: TRBV11-3; d_call: -; cdr3_aa: CASSPAGSDTQYF; cdr3_nt: TGTGCCAGCAGCCCCGCGGGATCAGATACGCAGTATTTT
clone_size: -; j_call: TRBJ1-1; v_call: TRBV20-1; d_call: -; cdr3_aa: CSASRQAEAFF; cdr3_nt: TGCAGTGCTAGCCGCCAGGCTGAAGCTTTCTTT
clone_size: -; j_call: TRBJ1-5; v_call: TRBV11-2; d_call: TRBD1; cdr3_aa: CASSPSGQGVQPQHF; cdr3_nt: TGTGCCAGCAGCCCGTCGGGACAGGGAGTTCAGCCCCAGCATTTT
clone_size: -; j_call: TRBJ1-6; v_call: TRBV27; d_call: -; cdr3_aa: CASSLSGGQNSPLHF; cdr3_nt: TGTGCCAGCAGTTTATCGGGGGGTCAGAATTCACCCCTCCACTTT
clone_size: -; j_call: TRBJ2-5; v_call: TRBV3-1/TRBV3-2; d_call: TRBD2; cdr3_aa: CASSRASGAPETQYF; cdr3_nt: TGTGCCAGCAGTAGGGCTAGCGGGGCCCCGGAGACCCAGTACTTC
clone_size: once; j_call: TRBJ2-5; v_call: TRBV12-3/TRBV12-4; d_call: -; cdr3_aa: CASAVHETQYF; cdr3_nt: TGTGCCAGCGCGGTTCACGAGACCCAGTACTTC
clone_size: -; j_call: TRBJ2-5; v_call: TRBV5-1; d_call: TRBD2; cdr3_aa: CASSSSGSGVQETQYF; cdr3_nt: TGCGCCAGCAGCTCCTCGGGTAGCGGGGTACAAGAGACCCAGTACTTC